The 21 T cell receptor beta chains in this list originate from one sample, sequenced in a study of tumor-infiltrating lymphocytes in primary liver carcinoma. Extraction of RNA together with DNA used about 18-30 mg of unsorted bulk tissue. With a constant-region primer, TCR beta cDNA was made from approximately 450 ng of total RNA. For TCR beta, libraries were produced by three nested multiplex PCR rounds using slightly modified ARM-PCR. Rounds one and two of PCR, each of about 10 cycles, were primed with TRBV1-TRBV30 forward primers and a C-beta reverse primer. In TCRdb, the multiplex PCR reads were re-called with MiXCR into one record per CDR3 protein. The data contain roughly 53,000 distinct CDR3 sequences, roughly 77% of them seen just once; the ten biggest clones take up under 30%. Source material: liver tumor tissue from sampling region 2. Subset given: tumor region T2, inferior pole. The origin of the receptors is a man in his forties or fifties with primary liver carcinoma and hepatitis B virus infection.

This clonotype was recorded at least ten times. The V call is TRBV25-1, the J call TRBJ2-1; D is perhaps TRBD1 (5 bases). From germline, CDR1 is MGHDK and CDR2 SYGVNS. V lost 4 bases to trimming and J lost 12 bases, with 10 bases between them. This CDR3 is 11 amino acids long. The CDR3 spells CASSVGDWQFF. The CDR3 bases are TGTGCCAGCAGTGTAGGGGATTGGCAGTTCTTC.

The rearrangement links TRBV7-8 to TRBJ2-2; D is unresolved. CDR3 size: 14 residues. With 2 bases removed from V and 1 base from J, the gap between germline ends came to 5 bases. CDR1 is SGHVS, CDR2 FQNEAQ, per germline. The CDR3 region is CASSLTQNTGELFF. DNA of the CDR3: TGTGCCAGCAGCTTAACTCAGAACACCGGGGAGCTGTTTTTT.

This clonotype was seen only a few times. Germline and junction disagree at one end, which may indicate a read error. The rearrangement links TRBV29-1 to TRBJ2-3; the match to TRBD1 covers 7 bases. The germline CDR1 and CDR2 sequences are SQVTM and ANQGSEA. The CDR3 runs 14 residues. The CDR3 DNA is TGCAGCGTTCAGACAGGGCCGGGCACAGATGCGCAGTATTTT. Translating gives CSVQTGPGTDAQYF.

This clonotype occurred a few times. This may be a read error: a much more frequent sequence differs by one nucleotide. CDR3 sequence: CASHGSTDTQYF. The CDR3 nucleotides read TGTGCCAGCCACGGAAGCACAGATACGCAGTATTTT. The rearrangement joins TRBV2 to TRBJ2-3; D gene unclear. Germline CDR1 is SNHLY and CDR2 is FYNNEI. The V end lost 8 bases, the J end lost 0 bases, and 6 bases lay between the germline ends. The CDR3 runs 12 residues.

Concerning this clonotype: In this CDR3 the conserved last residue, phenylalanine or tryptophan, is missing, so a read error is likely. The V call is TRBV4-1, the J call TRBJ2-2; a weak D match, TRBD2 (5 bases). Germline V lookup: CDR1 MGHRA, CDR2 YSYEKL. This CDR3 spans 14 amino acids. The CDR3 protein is CASNQALNTGELFS. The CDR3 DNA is TGCGCCAGCAACCAAGCTCTGAACACCGGGGAACTGTTTTCT.

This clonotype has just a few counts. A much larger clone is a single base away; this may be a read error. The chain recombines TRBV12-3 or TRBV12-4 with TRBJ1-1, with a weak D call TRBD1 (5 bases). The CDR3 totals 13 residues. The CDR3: CVSSRGHRGEAFF. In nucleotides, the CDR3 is TGTGTCAGCAGCCGGGGCCACAGAGGTGAAGCTTTCTTT.

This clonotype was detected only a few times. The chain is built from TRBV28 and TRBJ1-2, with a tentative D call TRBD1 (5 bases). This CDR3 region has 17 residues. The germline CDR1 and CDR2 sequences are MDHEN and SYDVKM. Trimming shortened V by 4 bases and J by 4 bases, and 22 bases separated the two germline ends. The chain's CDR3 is CASSSTSAQGRIYGYTF. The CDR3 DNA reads TGTGCCAGCAGTTCAACTAGCGCCCAGGGCCGGATCTATGGCTACACCTTC.

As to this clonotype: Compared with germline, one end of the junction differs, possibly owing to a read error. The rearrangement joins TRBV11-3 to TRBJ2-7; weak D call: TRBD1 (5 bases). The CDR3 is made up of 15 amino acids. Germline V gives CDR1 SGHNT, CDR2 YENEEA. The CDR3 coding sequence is TGTGCCAGCAGCCCAGGGATGACAGCCCCCTACGAGCGGTACTTC. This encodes CASSPGMTAPYERYF. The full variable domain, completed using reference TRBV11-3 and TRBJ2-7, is EAGVVQSPRYKIIEKKQPVAFWCNPISGHNTLYWYLQNLGQGPELLIRYENEEAVDDSQLPKDRFSAERLKGVDSTLKIQPAELGDSAVYLCASSPGMTAPYERYFGPGTRLTVT.

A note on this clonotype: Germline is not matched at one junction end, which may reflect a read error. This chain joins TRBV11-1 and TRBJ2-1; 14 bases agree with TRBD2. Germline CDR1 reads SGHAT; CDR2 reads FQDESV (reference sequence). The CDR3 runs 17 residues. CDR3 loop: CSSSMGLAGEVVNEQFF. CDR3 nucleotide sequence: TGTTCCAGCAGCATGGGACTAGCGGGAGAAGTTGTCAATGAGCAGTTCTTC.

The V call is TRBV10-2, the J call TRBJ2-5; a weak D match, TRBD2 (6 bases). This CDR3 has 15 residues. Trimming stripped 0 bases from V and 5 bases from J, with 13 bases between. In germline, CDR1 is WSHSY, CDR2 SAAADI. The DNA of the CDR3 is TGCGCCAGCAGTGAGTCCGAAATAGGAGGGGAGACCCAGTACTTC. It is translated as CASSESEIGGETQYF.

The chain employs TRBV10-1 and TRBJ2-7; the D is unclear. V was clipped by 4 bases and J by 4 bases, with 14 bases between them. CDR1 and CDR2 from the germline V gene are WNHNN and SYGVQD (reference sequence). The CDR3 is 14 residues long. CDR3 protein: CASSGVGPGYEQYF. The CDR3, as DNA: TGCGCCAGCAGTGGTGTTGGCCCAGGTTACGAGCAGTACTTC.

The CDR3 loop is CAGSSRQASNTGELFF. In DNA form, the CDR3 reads TGTGCCGGAAGCTCCAGGCAGGCTTCGAACACCGGGGAGCTGTTTTTT. The J gene is TRBJ2-2, the V gene TRBV11-2; unclear D gene. The CDR3 is 16 amino acids. V lost 11 bases and J 0 bases, leaving 19 bases between the germline ends. From germline, CDR1 is SGHAT and CDR2 FQNNGV.

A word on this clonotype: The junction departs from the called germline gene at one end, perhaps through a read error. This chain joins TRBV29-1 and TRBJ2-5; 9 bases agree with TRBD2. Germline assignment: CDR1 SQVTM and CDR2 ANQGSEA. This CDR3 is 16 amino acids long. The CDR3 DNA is TGCTGCGTGACGCCAGGGACTAGCTGGAATGAAGGGACCCAGTACTTC. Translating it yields CCVTPGTSWNEGTQYF.

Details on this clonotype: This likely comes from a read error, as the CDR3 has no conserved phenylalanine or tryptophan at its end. The CDR3 DNA reads TGCGCCAGCAGCCCAGGATGGCAGACGGACCCAAATTATGGTTACACCCTC. Its translation: CASSPGWQTDPNYGYTL. The rearrangement uses TRBV5-1 and TRBJ1-2; D not resolved. CDR3 length: 17 amino acids. Germline values: CDR1 SGHRS, CDR2 YFSETQ.

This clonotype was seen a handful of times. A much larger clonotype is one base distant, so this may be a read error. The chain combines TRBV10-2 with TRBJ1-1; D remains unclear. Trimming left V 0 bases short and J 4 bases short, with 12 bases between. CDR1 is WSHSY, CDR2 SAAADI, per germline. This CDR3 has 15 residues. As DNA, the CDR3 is TGCGCCAGCAGTGAGTCAAGCAGTATGAGCACTGAAGCTTTCTTT. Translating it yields CASSESSSMSTEAFF.

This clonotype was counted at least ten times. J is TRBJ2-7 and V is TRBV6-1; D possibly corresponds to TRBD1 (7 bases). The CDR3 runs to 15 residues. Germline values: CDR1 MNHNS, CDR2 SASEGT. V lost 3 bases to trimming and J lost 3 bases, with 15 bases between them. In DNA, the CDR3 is TGTGCCAGCAGTGAGGCGGGGACAGCCGACTACGAGCAGTACTTC. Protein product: CASSEAGTADYEQYF.

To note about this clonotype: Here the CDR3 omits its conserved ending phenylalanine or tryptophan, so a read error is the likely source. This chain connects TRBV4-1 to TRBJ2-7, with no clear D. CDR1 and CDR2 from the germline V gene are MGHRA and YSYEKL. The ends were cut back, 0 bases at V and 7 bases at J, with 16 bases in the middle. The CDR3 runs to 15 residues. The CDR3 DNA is TGCGCCAGCAGCCAAGATTTCCCTCCCATCGGGGAGCAGTACATC. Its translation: CASSQDFPPIGEQYI.

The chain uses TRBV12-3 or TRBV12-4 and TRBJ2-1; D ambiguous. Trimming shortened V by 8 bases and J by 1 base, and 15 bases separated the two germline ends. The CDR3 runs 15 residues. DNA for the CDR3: TGTGCCAGCCGCCTTATGATGACATCCTACAATGAGCAGTTCTTC. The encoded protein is CASRLMMTSYNEQFF.

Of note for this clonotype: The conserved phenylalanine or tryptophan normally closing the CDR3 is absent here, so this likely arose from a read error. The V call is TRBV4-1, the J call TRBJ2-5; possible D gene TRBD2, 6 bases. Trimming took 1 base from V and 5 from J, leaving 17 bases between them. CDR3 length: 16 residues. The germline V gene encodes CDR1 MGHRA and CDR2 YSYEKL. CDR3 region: CASSQGAWRAQETQYS. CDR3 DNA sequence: TGCGCCAGCAGCCAAGGAGCATGGAGGGCTCAGGAGACCCAGTACTCC.

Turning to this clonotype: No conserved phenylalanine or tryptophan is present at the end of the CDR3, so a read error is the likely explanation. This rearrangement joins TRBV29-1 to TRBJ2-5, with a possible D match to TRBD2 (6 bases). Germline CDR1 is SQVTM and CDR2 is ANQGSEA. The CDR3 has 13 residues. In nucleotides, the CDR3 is TGTAGCGTTGGTGGGAGGACCGCTGAGACCCAGTACTTG. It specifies CSVGGRTAETQYL.

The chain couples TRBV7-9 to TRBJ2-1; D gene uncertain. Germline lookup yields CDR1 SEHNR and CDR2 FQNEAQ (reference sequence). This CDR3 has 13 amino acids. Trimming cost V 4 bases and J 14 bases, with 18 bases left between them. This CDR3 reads CASSSQISNGKFF. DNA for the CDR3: TGTGCCAGCAGCTCGCAGATTAGCAATGGGAAGTTCTTC.